The 26 T cell receptor beta chains listed next were all sequenced from one sample in a study of early T cells in non-severe SARS-CoV-2 infection. One entry per CDR3 protein results from TCRdb running MiXCR on the 5' RACE reads. The data show more than 55,000 distinct CDR3 sequences, with around 13% seen just once and roughly 4.2% held by the top ten. Sequencing was performed on whole blood. Receptors originate from an adult who was a healthcare worker with PCR-confirmed SARS-CoV-2 infection or an uninfected control (not recorded which).

This clonotype turned up a few times. The chain combines TRBV5-5 with TRBJ1-2; the D is unclear. The V and J ends lost 1 base and 4 bases respectively, with 8 bases between them. Germline V gene lookup returns CDR1 SGHKS and CDR2 YYEKEE (reference sequence). There are 13 residues in the CDR3. CDR3 loop: CASSLHEAYGYTF. As DNA, the CDR3 is TGTGCCAGCAGCTTGCATGAGGCCTATGGCTACACCTTC.

This clonotype was counted ten times or more. The chain combines TRBV20-1 with TRBJ1-5, with 7 bases lining up with TRBD1. The CDR3 contains 13 residues. J was trimmed by 6 bases and V by 6 bases; bases with no gene match: 8. Germline CDR1 is DFQATT and CDR2 is SNEGSKA (reference sequence). CDR3 loop: CSAATGKGQPQHF. In nucleotides, the CDR3 is TGCAGTGCCGCGACAGGGAAAGGTCAGCCCCAGCATTTT.

The chain employs TRBV3-1 and TRBJ2-1, with D hard to call. The germline V and J ends were trimmed by 2 bases and 9 bases, with 8 bases remaining between them. CDR1 and CDR2 from the germline V gene are LGHDT and YNNKEL (reference sequence). The CDR3 runs to 12 residues. The CDR3 protein is CASSQLLREQFF. CDR3 coding DNA: TGTGCCAGCAGCCAACTTCTTCGTGAGCAGTTCTTC.

This chain links TRBV9 with TRBJ2-1, with D perhaps TRBD1 (6 bases). V dropped 3 bases and J dropped 5 bases, with 12 bases sitting between them. CDR3 length equals 14 residues. From germline, CDR1 is SGDLS and CDR2 YYNGEE. The CDR3 DNA is TGTGCCAGCAGCGCAACCACAGGGAACAATGAGCAGTTCTTC. Encoded protein: CASSATTGNNEQFF.

This clonotype showed up many times. V gene TRBV5-4 combines with J gene TRBJ2-5; maybe TRBD2 (6 bases). V lost 4 bases and J 4 bases, leaving 11 bases between the germline ends. Germline V gene sequence: CDR1 SGHNT, CDR2 YYREEE (reference sequence). CDR3 length: 13 amino acids. CDR3 residues: CASSRDLAETQYF. The DNA of the CDR3 is TGTGCCAGCAGCCGGGACTTGGCAGAGACCCAGTACTTC.

V and J are TRBV5-1 and TRBJ2-5, with no clear D. CDR1 and CDR2 from the germline V gene are SGHRS and YFSETQ. The CDR3 runs 13 residues. V shed 1 base and J shed 5 bases, with 9 bases lying between them. CDR3 amino acids: CASSLQGIETQYF. The CDR3 coding sequence is TGCGCCAGCAGCTTGCAAGGGATCGAGACCCAGTACTTC.

The chain couples TRBV6-1 to TRBJ2-5, with D possibly matching TRBD1 (5 bases). Germline V gene data show CDR1 as MNHNS and CDR2 as SASEGT. The CDR3 runs to 14 residues. Trimming removed 7 bases at V and 4 bases at J, with 16 bases between. The CDR3 reads CASTLADSRETQYF. In DNA form, the CDR3 reads TGTGCCAGCACCTTGGCCGACAGCAGAGAGACCCAGTACTTC.

This clonotype came up many times. The chain combines TRBV24-1 with TRBJ2-7, with 10 bases lining up with TRBD2. Germline loops: CDR1 KGHDR, CDR2 SFDVKD. This CDR3 is 15 amino acids long. V dropped 2 bases and J dropped 1; count of bases not matched to a gene: 1. The CDR3 DNA sequence: TGTGCCACCAGTGATTCGACTAGCGGGTCCTACGAGCAGTACTTC. Its translation: CATSDSTSGSYEQYF.

A few counts support this clonotype. J is TRBJ1-1 and V is TRBV5-4; D is unresolved. The CDR3 spans 12 residues. Germline lookup yields CDR1 SGHNT and CDR2 YYREEE (reference sequence). The V gene lost 1 base and the J gene lost 8 bases, with 9 bases spanning the gap. CDR3 in amino acids: CASSLSVGEAFF. Here the CDR3 DNA reads TGTGCCAGCAGCTTGTCAGTAGGGGAAGCTTTCTTT.

This clonotype was observed once. Possible read error: a much larger clone is one base away. The chain carries TRBV7-2 and TRBJ1-3; 9 bases line up with TRBD1. Germline lookup yields CDR1 SGHTA and CDR2 FQGNSA. CDR3 size: 15 residues. CDR3 sequence: CASSRTGASGDTIYF. The CDR3 DNA is TGTGCCAGCAGCAGGACAGGGGCATCTGGAGACACCATATATTTT.

This clonotype was observed at least ten times. This chain connects TRBV7-3 to TRBJ2-7, with 11 nucleotides matching TRBD2. The V gene end was trimmed by 5 bases and the J gene end by 2 bases; junction bases not matched to a gene: 2. This CDR3 has 14 residues. Germline CDR1 and CDR2: SGHTA and FQGTGA. For the CDR3, the DNA is TGTGCCAGCAGCCTAGCGGGAGGTACCTACGAGCAGTACTTC. This sequence encodes CASSLAGGTYEQYF.

This clonotype was recorded a few times. The V gene is TRBV20-1, the J gene TRBJ2-5, with unresolved D. CDR1 is DFQATT and CDR2 is SNEGSKA in the germline V gene (reference sequence). The CDR3 has 15 amino acids. Trimming took 0 bases from V and 4 from J, leaving 15 bases between them. The CDR3 loop reads CSARDWGRAGETQYF. The CDR3 bases are TGCAGTGCTAGAGACTGGGGTAGAGCTGGAGAGACCCAGTACTTC.

The V and J genes are TRBV20-1 and TRBJ2-5, with 7 bases matching TRBD2. The germline CDR1 and CDR2 sequences are DFQATT and SNEGSKA (reference sequence). This CDR3 has 14 residues. J was trimmed by 2 bases and V by 1 base; bases with no gene match: 4. CDR3 protein: CSARVLSGQETQYF. The CDR3 bases are TGCAGTGCTAGAGTCCTTAGCGGGCAAGAGACCCAGTACTTC.

This clonotype turned up a few times. This rearrangement joins TRBV7-9 to TRBJ2-5, with D possibly being TRBD2 (5 bases). With 2 bases removed from V and 10 bases from J, the gap between germline ends came to 14 bases. The CDR3 sequence is 13 residues long. Germline V gene sequence: CDR1 SEHNR, CDR2 FQNEAQ (reference sequence). CDR3 DNA: TGTGCCAGCAGCTTACCCTCCCGGGATAACCAGTACTTC. Amino acid sequence: CASSLPSRDNQYF.

This clonotype occurred many times. This chain links TRBV10-3 with TRBJ2-3; D may correspond to TRBD1 or TRBD2 (5 bases each). The CDR3 totals 13 residues. V was trimmed by 7 bases and J by 2 bases, leaving 10 bases between them. Germline CDR1 and CDR2: ENHRY and SYGVKD. CDR3 amino acids: CAINGAPTDTQYF. The CDR3 coding sequence is TGTGCCATCAACGGGGCCCCCACAGATACGCAGTATTTT.

With respect to this clonotype: The junction does not match germline at one end; this may be a read error. The chain joins TRBV7-9 to TRBJ2-5, with 10 bases lining up with TRBD2. CDR1 and CDR2 (germline): SEHNR, FQNEAQ (reference sequence). This CDR3 has 15 residues. CDR3 nucleotides: TGTGCCAGCACCTCAGCGGGGGGGCCCCAAGGGACCCAGTACTTC. Its protein is CASTSAGGPQGTQYF.

The table lists this clonotype with a few counts. CDR3 amino acids: CSARLAGAGTDTQYF. The CDR3 DNA follows: TGCAGTGCTAGACTAGCGGGAGCGGGCACAGATACGCAGTATTTT. V gene TRBV20-1 combines with J gene TRBJ2-3; 10 nucleotides match TRBD2. Per germline, CDR1 DFQATT and CDR2 SNEGSKA (reference sequence). V was clipped by 2 bases and J by 1 base; unmatched bases: 3. The CDR3 has 15 residues.

The chain employs TRBV24-1 and TRBJ1-5, with D unresolved. Germline values: CDR1 KGHDR, CDR2 SFDVKD. The CDR3 runs 14 residues. The ends were cut back, 2 bases at V and 5 bases at J, with 9 bases in the middle. The CDR3: CATSDSRTDQPQHF. For the CDR3, the DNA is TGTGCCACCAGTGATTCCCGGACCGATCAGCCCCAGCATTTT.

The table lists this clonotype with many counts. J is TRBJ2-7 and V is TRBV9; TRBD1 aligns across 7 bases. Germline CDR1 SGDLS, CDR2 YYNGEE. There are 15 residues in the CDR3. The J segment lost 0 bases and the V segment lost 2 bases, leaving 5 bases of the junction unmatched. In DNA form, the CDR3 reads TGTGCCAGCAGCGTTCAGGGGGAGAGCTCCTACGAGCAGTACTTC. It translates to CASSVQGESSYEQYF.

This clonotype was observed a few times. The chain employs TRBV5-1 and TRBJ2-7, with unresolved D. CDR1 and CDR2 (germline): SGHRS, YFSETQ. There are 11 residues in the CDR3. V was shortened by 0 bases and J by 5 bases, with 3 bases between the two germline ends. This CDR3 reads CASSLAHEQYF. The CDR3 nucleotides read TGCGCCAGCAGCTTGGCACACGAGCAGTACTTC.

The chain joins TRBV11-2 to TRBJ2-3, with a possible D match to TRBD2 (5 bases). The V end was cut by 4 bases, the J end by 6 bases, with 20 bases between. The CDR3 length is 16 residues. Per the germline V gene, CDR1 is SGHAT and CDR2 is FQNNGV. The CDR3 bases are TGTGCCAGCAGCTCAAGTGGTGGGAGCACGATGGATACGCAGTATTTT. It encodes CASSSSGGSTMDTQYF.

In this sample, this clonotype turned up once. A much larger clonotype is one base distant, so this may be a read error. The chain couples TRBV18 to TRBJ2-2; the match to TRBD2 covers 10 bases. The germline V gene encodes CDR1 KGHSH and CDR2 LQKENI. This CDR3 is 15 amino acids long. The CDR3, as DNA: TGTGCCAGCGATACGCTAGCGGGAGCCACCGTGGAGCTGTTTTTT. This sequence encodes CASDTLAGATVELFF.

This chain joins TRBV30 and TRBJ2-1; TRBD1 aligns across 9 bases. Germline CDR1 and CDR2: GTSNPN and SVGIG (reference sequence). CDR3 length: 14 residues. J gave up 7 bases and V 2 bases, and 6 bases lay outside the gene matches. As DNA, the CDR3 is TGTGCCTGGAGTACCGGGACAGGGCTGAATGAGCAGTTCTTC. This gives the protein CAWSTGTGLNEQFF.

V and J are TRBV28 and TRBJ2-2; no firm D call. Per germline, CDR1 MDHEN and CDR2 SYDVKM. With 6 bases removed from V and 1 base from J, the gap between germline ends came to 3 bases. The CDR3 is 12 amino acids. CDR3 sequence: CASRKNTGELFF. CDR3 DNA: TGTGCCAGCAGAAAGAACACCGGGGAGCTGTTTTTT.

Concerning this clonotype itself: One junction end does not reproduce the germline sequence, and a read error may be involved. The chain couples TRBV30 to TRBJ1-2, with a possible D match to TRBD1 (5 bases). The CDR3 is 14 residues long. Germline CDR1 and CDR2: GTSNPN and SVGIG (reference sequence). Here the CDR3 DNA reads TGTGCCCGGAGTGTAGTACGGGGCGCCTATGGCTACACCTTC. Translation: CARSVVRGAYGYTF.

This clonotype was observed many times. The CDR3 nucleotides read TGTGCCAGCAGCTTACGGGACTGGCGCCACGAGCAGTACTTC. Translation gives CASSLRDWRHEQYF. The chain combines TRBV7-9 with TRBJ2-7; possible D gene TRBD2, 6 bases. Germline assignment: CDR1 SEHNR and CDR2 FQNEAQ (reference sequence). This CDR3 is built from 14 residues. V lost 2 bases, J lost 5 bases, and 13 bases lay in between. Full variable domain (missing parts from reference TRBV7-9 and TRBJ2-7): DTGVSQNPRHKITKRGQNVTFRCDPISEHNRLYWYRQTLGQGPEFLTYFQNEAQLEKSRLLSDRFSAERPKGSFSTLEIQRTEQGDSAMYLCASSLRDWRHEQYFGPGTRLTVT.